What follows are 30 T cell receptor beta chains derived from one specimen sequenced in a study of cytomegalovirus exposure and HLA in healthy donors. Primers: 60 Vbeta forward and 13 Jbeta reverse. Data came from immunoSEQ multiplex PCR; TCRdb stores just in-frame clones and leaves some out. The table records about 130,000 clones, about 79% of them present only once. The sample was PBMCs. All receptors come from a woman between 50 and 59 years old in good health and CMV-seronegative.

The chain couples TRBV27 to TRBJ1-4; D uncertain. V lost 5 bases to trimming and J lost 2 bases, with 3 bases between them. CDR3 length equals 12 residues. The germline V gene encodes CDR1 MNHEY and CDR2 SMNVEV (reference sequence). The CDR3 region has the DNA TGTGCCAGCAGTACTACTAATGAAAAACTGTTTTTT. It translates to CASSTTNEKLFF.

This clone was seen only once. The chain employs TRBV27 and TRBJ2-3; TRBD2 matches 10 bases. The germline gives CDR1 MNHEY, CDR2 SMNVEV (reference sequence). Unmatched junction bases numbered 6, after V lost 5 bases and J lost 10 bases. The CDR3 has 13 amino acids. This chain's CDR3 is CASSLLAGASQYF. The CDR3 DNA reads TGTGCCAGCAGTCTTCTAGCGGGAGCTTCGCAGTATTTT.

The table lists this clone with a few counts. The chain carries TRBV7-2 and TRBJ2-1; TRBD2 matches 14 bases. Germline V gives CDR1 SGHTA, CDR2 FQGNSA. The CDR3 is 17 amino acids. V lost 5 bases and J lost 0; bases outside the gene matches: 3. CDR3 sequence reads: CASSPGTSGSSYNEQFF. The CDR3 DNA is TGTGCCAGCAGCCCCGGGACTAGCGGGAGCTCCTACAATGAGCAGTTCTTC.

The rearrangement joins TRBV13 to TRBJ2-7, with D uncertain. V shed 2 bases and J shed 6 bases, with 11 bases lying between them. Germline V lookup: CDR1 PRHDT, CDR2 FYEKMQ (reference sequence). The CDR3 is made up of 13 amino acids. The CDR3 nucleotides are TGTGCCAGCAGCTTAACTGTAGCCGGCGAGCAGTACTTC. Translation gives CASSLTVAGEQYF. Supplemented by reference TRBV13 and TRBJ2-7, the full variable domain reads AAGVIQSPRHLIKEKRETATLKCYPIPRHDTVYWYQQGPGQDPQFLISFYEKMQSDKGSIPDRFSAQQFSDYHSELNMSSLELGDSALYFCASSLTVAGEQYFGPGTRLTVT.

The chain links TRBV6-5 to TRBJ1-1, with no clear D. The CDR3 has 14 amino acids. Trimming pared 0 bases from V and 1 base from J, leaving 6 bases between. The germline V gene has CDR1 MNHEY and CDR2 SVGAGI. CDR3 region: CASSYSAGNTEAFF. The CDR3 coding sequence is TGTGCCAGCAGTTACTCGGCGGGGAACACTGAAGCTTTCTTT.

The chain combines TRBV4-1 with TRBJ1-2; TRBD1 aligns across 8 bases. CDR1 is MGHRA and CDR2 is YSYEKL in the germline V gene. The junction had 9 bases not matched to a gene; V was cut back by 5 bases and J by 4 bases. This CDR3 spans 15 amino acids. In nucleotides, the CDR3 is TGCGCCAGCAGCTCTACCAATACAGGGGGCTATGGCTACACCTTC. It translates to CASSSTNTGGYGYTF.

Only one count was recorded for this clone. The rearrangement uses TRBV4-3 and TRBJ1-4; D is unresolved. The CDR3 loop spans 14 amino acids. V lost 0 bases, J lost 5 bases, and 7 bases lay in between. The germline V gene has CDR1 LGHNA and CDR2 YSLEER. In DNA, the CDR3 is TGCGCCAGCAGCCAAGAAATCGGGAATGAAAAACTGTTTTTT. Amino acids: CASSQEIGNEKLFF.

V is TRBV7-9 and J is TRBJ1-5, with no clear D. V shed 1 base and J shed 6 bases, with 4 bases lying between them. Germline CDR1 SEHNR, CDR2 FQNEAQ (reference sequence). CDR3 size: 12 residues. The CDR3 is CASSLGRQPQHF. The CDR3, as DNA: TGTGCCAGCAGCTTAGGTCGTCAGCCCCAGCATTTT.

CDR3 in DNA: TGTGCCATCAGGAGCGGGAGTTACAATGAGCAGTTCTTC. Translated: CAIRSGSYNEQFF. This chain joins TRBV10-3 and TRBJ2-1; 8 positions match TRBD2. The CDR3 loop spans 13 amino acids. Trimming took 6 bases from V and 4 from J; bases not matched to a gene: 2. Germline lookup yields CDR1 ENHRY and CDR2 SYGVKD.

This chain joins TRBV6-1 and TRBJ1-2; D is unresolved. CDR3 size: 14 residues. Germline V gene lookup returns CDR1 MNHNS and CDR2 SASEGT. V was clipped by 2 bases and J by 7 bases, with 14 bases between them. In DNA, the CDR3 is TGTGCCAGCAGTGAATCCTCGGTTTCACGTGGCTACACCTTC. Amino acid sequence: CASSESSVSRGYTF.

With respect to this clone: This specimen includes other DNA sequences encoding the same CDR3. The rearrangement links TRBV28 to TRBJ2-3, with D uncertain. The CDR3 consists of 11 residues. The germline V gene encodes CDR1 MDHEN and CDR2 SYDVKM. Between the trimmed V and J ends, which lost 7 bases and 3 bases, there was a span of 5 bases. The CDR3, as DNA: TGTGCCAGCACTAGTACAGATACGCAGTATTTT. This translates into CASTSTDTQYF.

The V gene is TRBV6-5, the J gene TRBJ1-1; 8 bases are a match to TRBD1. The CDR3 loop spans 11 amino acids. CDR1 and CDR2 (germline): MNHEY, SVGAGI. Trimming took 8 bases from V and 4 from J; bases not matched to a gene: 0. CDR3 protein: CASGQGTEAFF. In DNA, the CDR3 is TGTGCCAGCGGACAGGGCACTGAAGCTTTCTTT.

CDR3 amino acids: CASSPRTSYNEQFF. CDR3 DNA: TGTGCCAGTAGTCCCCGAACTAGTTACAATGAGCAGTTCTTC. The chain recombines TRBV19 with TRBJ2-1; D perhaps matches TRBD2 (5 bases). The CDR3 extends over 14 amino acids. The V gene lost 5 bases and the J gene lost 4 bases, with 12 bases spanning the gap. In germline, CDR1 is LNHDA, CDR2 SQIVND (reference sequence).

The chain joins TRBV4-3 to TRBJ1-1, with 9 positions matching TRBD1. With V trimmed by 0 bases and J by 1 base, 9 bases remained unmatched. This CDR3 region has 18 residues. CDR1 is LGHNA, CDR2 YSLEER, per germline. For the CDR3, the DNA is TGCGCCAGCAGCCAAGAATGGGTAGGGACAGGGCCGAACACTGAAGCTTTCTTT. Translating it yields CASSQEWVGTGPNTEAFF.

The CDR3: CASSVDLRGYEQYF. The CDR3 DNA reads TGTGCCAGCAGCGTAGATCTCCGGGGCTACGAGCAGTACTTC. The chain combines TRBV9 with TRBJ2-7, with D perhaps TRBD2 (5 bases). Germline CDR1 SGDLS, CDR2 YYNGEE. This CDR3 contains 14 residues. The V end lost 0 bases, the J end lost 3 bases, and 10 bases lay between the germline ends.

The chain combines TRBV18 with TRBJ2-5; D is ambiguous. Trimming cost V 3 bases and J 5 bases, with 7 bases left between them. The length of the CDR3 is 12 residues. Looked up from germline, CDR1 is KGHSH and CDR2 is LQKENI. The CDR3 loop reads CASSPTGETQYF. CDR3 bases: TGTGCCAGCTCACCTACCGGGGAGACCCAGTACTTC.

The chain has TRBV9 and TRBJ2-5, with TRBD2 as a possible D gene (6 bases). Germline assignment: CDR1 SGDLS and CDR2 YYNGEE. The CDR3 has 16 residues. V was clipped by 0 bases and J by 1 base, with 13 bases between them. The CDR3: CASSVAPLAPQETQYF. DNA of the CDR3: TGTGCCAGCAGCGTAGCGCCTCTAGCGCCCCAAGAGACCCAGTACTTC.

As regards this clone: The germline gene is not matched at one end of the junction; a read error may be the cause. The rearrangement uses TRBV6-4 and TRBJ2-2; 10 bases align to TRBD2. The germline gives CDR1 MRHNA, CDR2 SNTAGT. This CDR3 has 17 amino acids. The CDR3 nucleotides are TGTGCCAGCACCCCAGCGGGAGGGCCGGCGGGACACCGGGGAGCTGTTTTT. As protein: CASTPAGGPAGHRGAVF.

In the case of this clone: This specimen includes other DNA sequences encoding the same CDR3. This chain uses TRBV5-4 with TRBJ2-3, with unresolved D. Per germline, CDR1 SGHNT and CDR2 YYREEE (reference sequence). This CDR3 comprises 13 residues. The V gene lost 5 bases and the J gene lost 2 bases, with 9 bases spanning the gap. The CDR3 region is CASSPYNTDTQYF. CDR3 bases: TGTGCCAGCAGTCCTTACAACACAGATACGCAGTATTTT. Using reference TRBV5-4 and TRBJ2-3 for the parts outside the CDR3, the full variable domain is ETGVTQSPTHLIKTRGQQVTLRCSSQSGHNTVSWYQQALGQGPQFIFQYYREEENGRGNFPPRFSGLQFPNYSSELNVNALELDDSALYLCASSPYNTDTQYFGPGTRLTVL.

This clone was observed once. The CDR3 region is CASSLGLGITDTQYF. CDR3 nucleotide sequence: TGTGCCAGCAGCTTGGGACTAGGGATTACAGATACGCAGTATTTT. The V and J genes are TRBV5-6 and TRBJ2-3; D may be TRBD2 (6 bases). The CDR3 sequence is 15 residues long. V was shortened by 0 bases and J by 3 bases, with 11 bases between the two germline ends. Germline CDR1 and CDR2: SGHDT and YYEEEE. Drawing the rest from reference TRBV5-6 and TRBJ2-3, the complete variable domain is DAGVTQSPTHLIKTRGQQVTLRCSPKSGHDTVSWYQQALGQGPQFIFQYYEEEERQRGNFPDRFSGHQFPNYSSELNVNALLLGDSALYLCASSLGLGITDTQYFGPGTRLTVL.

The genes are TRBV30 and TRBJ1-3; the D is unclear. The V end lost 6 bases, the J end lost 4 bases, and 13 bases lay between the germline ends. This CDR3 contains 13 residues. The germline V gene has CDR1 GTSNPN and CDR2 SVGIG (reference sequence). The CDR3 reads CACDRSGGNTIYF. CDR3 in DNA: TGTGCCTGTGACCGGTCGGGGGGAAACACCATATATTTT.

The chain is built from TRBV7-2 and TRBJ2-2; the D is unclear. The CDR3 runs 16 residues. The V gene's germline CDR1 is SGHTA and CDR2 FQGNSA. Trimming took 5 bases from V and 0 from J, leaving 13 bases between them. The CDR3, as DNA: TGTGCCAGCAGCGCTAGGCACCCGGCGAACACCGGGGAGCTGTTTTTT. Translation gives CASSARHPANTGELFF.

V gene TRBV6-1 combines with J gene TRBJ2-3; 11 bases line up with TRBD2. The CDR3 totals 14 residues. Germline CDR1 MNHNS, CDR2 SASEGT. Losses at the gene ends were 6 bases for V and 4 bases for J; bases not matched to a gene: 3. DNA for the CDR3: TGTGCCAGCAGGCTAGCGGGAGGAGCAGATACGCAGTATTTT. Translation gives CASRLAGGADTQYF.

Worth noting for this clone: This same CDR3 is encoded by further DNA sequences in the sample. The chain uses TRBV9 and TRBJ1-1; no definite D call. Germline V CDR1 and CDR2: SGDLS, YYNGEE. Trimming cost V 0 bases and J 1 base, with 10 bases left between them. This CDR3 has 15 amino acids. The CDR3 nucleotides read TGTGCCAGCAGCGTAGGAGGAGGGTCGAACACTGAAGCTTTCTTT. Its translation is CASSVGGGSNTEAFF.

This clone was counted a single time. CDR3 amino acids: CASSRRDRGLYSNQPQHF. CDR3 bases: TGTGCCAGTAGCCGAAGGGACAGGGGGCTCTATAGCAATCAGCCCCAGCATTTT. The chain joins TRBV19 to TRBJ1-5; 12 bases line up with TRBD1. V dropped 6 bases and J dropped 0; count of bases not matched to a gene: 9. The CDR3 is 18 residues long. Germline lookup yields CDR1 LNHDA and CDR2 SQIVND (reference sequence). Using reference TRBV19 and TRBJ1-5 for the parts outside the CDR3, the full variable domain is DGGITQSPKYLFRKEGQNVTLSCEQNLNHDAMYWYRQDPGQGLRLIYYSQIVNDFQKGDIAEGYSVSREKKESFPLTVTSAQKNPTAFYLCASSRRDRGLYSNQPQHFGDGTRLSIL.

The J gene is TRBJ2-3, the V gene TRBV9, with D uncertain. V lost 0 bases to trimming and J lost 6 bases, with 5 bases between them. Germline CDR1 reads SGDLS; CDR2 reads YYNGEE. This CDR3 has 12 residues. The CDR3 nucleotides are TGTGCCAGCAGCGTAGGTACTGATACGCAGTATTTT. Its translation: CASSVGTDTQYF. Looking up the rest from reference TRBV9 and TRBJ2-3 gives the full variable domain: DSGVTQTPKHLITATGQRVTLRCSPRSGDLSVYWYQQSLDQGLQFLIQYYNGEERAKGNILERFSAQQFPDLHSELNLSSLELGDSALYFCASSVGTDTQYFGPGTRLTVL.

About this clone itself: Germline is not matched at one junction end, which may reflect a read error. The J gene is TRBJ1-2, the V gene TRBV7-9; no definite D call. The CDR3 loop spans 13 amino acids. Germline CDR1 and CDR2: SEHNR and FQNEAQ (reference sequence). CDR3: CSSSLRTAAGYTF. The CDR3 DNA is TGTTCCAGCAGCTTACGAACAGCTGCTGGCTACACCTTC.

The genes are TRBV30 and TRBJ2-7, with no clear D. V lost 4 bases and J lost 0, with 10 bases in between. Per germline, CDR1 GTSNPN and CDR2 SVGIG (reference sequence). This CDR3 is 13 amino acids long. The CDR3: CAWTHPSSYEQYF. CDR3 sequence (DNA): TGTGCCTGGACCCACCCCAGCTCCTACGAGCAGTACTTC.

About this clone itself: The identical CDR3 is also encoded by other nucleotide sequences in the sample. As DNA, the CDR3 is TGTGCCAGCAGTCCTCTCTCCTCCACTGAAGCTTTCTTT. As protein: CASSPLSSTEAFF. The J gene is TRBJ1-1, the V gene TRBV28; no clear D. Germline CDR1 MDHEN, CDR2 SYDVKM. The CDR3 runs 13 residues. V was pared by 5 bases and J by 4 bases, with 11 bases between.

DNA of the CDR3: TGTGCCAGCAGCTCACGGACAGGGACGTTCACTGAAGCTTTCTTT. Protein sequence: CASSSRTGTFTEAFF. J is TRBJ1-1 and V is TRBV9, with 8 nucleotides matching TRBD1. CDR1 SGDLS and CDR2 YYNGEE come from the germline V gene. The length of the CDR3 is 15 residues. The V segment lost 4 bases and the J segment 4 bases; nucleotides outside the gene matches: 9.